Sequencing of this TCR beta chain was carried out in a study of shared clonotypes between healthy human individuals. TCRdb's table, derived via immunoSEQ multiplex PCR, lists solely in-frame clones and lacks some. In the table there are about 1.1 million clones, approximately 80% of which are singletons. This receptor was taken from a man between 18 and 35 years old in good health. Some clones in this sample may be carry-over from other donors' samples. The sequenced material came from memory CD4+ T cells from PBMCs. The subset: CD45RA-negative fraction.

This CDR3 reads CASRKDRNQPQHF. The CDR3 DNA follows: TGTGCCAGCAGAAAAGACAGGAATCAGCCCCAGCATTTT. This chain joins TRBV2 and TRBJ1-5; the D gene is possibly TRBD1 (6 bases). Trimming took off 6 bases at V and 4 bases at J, with 10 bases between the two ends. Germline-derived CDR1 and CDR2 are SNHLY and FYNNEI. The CDR3 runs to 13 residues.